This is a list of T cell receptor beta chains from one sample in a study of shared clonotypes between healthy human individuals. Clones were sequenced by immunoSEQ multiplex PCR, and TCRdb holds only the in-frame ones, with some missing. The sample shows about 2.5 million clones, less than 95% of them seen only once. Sequences were obtained from naive CD4+ T cells from PBMCs. These receptors came from a man between 18 and 35 years old in good health. Some clones in this sample may be carry-over from other donors' samples. The CDR3 runs from the conserved cysteine through the conserved F or W. The D gene is left open where the match is weak. The listing skips clone size in some rows; elsewhere it reads once, few, many or a size class.

D,J,size,V,DNA,CDR3
-,TRBJ1-4,-,TRBV7-6,TGTGCCAGCAGTCTACTCGAGGGGTCGGGAGAAAAACTGTTTTTT,CASSLLEGSGEKLFF
TRBD2,TRBJ2-2,-,TRBV15,TGTGCCACCCAGACTAGCGGGAGGGTTTGGAACACCGGGGAGCTGTTTTTT,CATQTSGRVWNTGELFF
-,TRBJ2-5,-,TRBV28,TGTGCCAGCAGTTCCCCCACGACCCAGTACTTC,CASSSPTTQYF
-,TRBJ2-7,-,TRBV7-9,TGTGCCAGCAGCTCAGGGGTGCGCTACGAGCAGTACTTC,CASSSGVRYEQYF
TRBD2,TRBJ2-5,-,TRBV7-7,TGTGCCAGCAGCCGCTCCGGACGGGGGGGAGGGGAGACCCAGTACTTC,CASSRSGRGGGETQYF
-,TRBJ1-2,-,TRBV7-2,TGTGCCCCCGGGGGGGCGAACTATGGCTACACCTTC,CAPGGANYGYTF
TRBD1,TRBJ2-1,-,TRBV2,TGTGCCAGCAGTAACAGGGGCTACAATGAGCAGTTCTTC,CASSNRGYNEQFF
-,TRBJ2-7,-,TRBV10-1,TGCGCCAGCAGTGGATCCGGACAGAGGGGCTCCTACGAGCAGTACTTC,CASSGSGQRGSYEQYF
-,TRBJ2-7,-,TRBV6-5,TGTGCCAGCATCCTGACGGGGGACTCCTACGAGCAGTACTTC,CASILTGDSYEQYF
TRBD2,TRBJ2-7,-,TRBV27,TGTGCCAGCAGTTCAATTCGGGGGGATGGCGAGCAGTACTTC,CASSSIRGDGEQYF
-,TRBJ1-3,once,TRBV28,TGTGCCAGCAGTTTACAGCTGTCTGGAAACACCATATATTTT,CASSLQLSGNTIYF
-,TRBJ1-2,-,TRBV6-1,TGTGCCAGCAGTGAAGCGGCGGCACGCTTATTCTACACCTTC,CASSEAAARLFYTF
-,TRBJ2-1,-,TRBV9,TGTGCCAGCAGCGTAGGGGTGTACAATGAGCAGTTCTTC,CASSVGVYNEQFF
-,TRBJ2-2,-,TRBV5-4,TGTGCCAGCAGCGAACAGAACACCGGGGAGCTGTTTTTT,CASSEQNTGELFF
TRBD1,TRBJ2-7,-,TRBV2,TGTGCCAGCAGGGGGACAGCTGCCATCCCAGACTTC,CASRGTAAIPDF
-,TRBJ1-1,few,TRBV30,TGTGCCCTCAGGGCCCGTGGGACTGAAGCTTTCTTT,CALRARGTEAFF
-,TRBJ1-1,once,TRBV9,TGTGCCAGCAGCCCCCGGGGAGCCCCCTCTCTGAACACTGAAGCTTTCTTT,CASSPRGAPSLNTEAFF
-,TRBJ2-5,-,TRBV6-5,TGTGCCAGCCGGGTAGGAGAGACCCAGTACTTC,CASRVGETQYF
TRBD2,TRBJ2-1,-,TRBV5-1,TGCGCCAGCAGCGGGAATGCGGGAGAACCCTACAATGAGCAGTTCTTC,CASSGNAGEPYNEQFF
-,TRBJ1-1,-,TRBV15,TGTGCCACCAGCCCACAGATGATGGCGAACACTGAAGCTTTCTTT,CATSPQMMANTEAFF
-,TRBJ2-3,-,TRBV11-2,TGTGCCAGCAGCTTGACTAGGGGAACAGATACGCAGTATTTT,CASSLTRGTDTQYF
-,TRBJ2-7,-,TRBV6-1,TGTGCCAGCCGAAGACAGGCCTCCTACGAGCAGTACTTC,CASRRQASYEQYF
TRBD1,TRBJ1-5,-,TRBV7-8,TGTGCCAGCAGCTCCCGGACAGGGTCCAATCAGCCCCAGCATTTT,CASSSRTGSNQPQHF
TRBD1,TRBJ1-3,-,TRBV5-1,TGCGCCAGCAGCTGGGAGACAGGGGCCGGAAACACCATATATTTT,CASSWETGAGNTIYF
-,TRBJ2-3,-,TRBV25-1,TGTGCCAGCAGTGGTGAGGATACGCAGTATTTT,CASSGEDTQYF
TRBD1,TRBJ2-1,-,TRBV27,TGTGCCAGCAGTTTACGGGACAGGGGTCGCAATGAGCAGTTCTTC,CASSLRDRGRNEQFF
-,TRBJ1-2,-,TRBV11-3,TGTGCCAGCGCACCGTGGGGGGAGACGCGCGGCTACACCTTC,CASAPWGETRGYTF
-,TRBJ1-6,-,TRBV5-1,TGCGCCAGCAGCTTGGAAGCAGGGAGCCCCCTCCACTTT,CASSLEAGSPLHF
-,TRBJ2-7,-,TRBV4-1,TGCGCCAGCAGCCAAGATCGGTCCCCCGGATCGGGATACGAGCAGTACTTC,CASSQDRSPGSGYEQYF
TRBD1,TRBJ2-2,-,TRBV5-1,TGCGCCAGCCTCCCGGCTCAGGGGGCGTACACCGGGGAGCTGTTTTTT,CASLPAQGAYTGELFF
-,TRBJ2-1,-,TRBV7-2,TGTGCCAGCAAACCTGGTGGGGCACCCTGGAATGAGCAGTTCTTC,CASKPGGAPWNEQFF
-,TRBJ1-5,-,TRBV4-1,TGCGCCAGCAGCCAAGGCAATACGGACCAGCCCCAGCATTTT,CASSQGNTDQPQHF
-,TRBJ2-1,-,TRBV4-1,TGCGCCAGCAGCCCCCTCGTCTCTAATGAGCAGTTCTTC,CASSPLVSNEQFF
TRBD1,TRBJ2-3,-,TRBV5-6,TGTGCCAGCTGCCGGACAGGTCGCCCAGATACGCAGTATTTT,CASCRTGRPDTQYF
-,TRBJ2-7,-,TRBV29-1,TGCAGCGTTGGTGCAGGGGTCCCGGACGAGCAGTACTTC,CSVGAGVPDEQYF
TRBD1,TRBJ2-1,-,TRBV9,TGTGCCAGCAGCAGAACAGGGGGCTCCTACAATGAGCAGTTCTTC,CASSRTGGSYNEQFF
TRBD1,TRBJ1-2,once,TRBV28,TGTGCCAGCAGTCTCCGCTACAGGGGCACTAACTATGGCTACACCTTC,CASSLRYRGTNYGYTF
-,TRBJ1-2,once,TRBV29-1,TGCAGCGCCCCCCAGGCAGGGTATGGCTACACCTTC,CSAPQAGYGYTF
TRBD2,TRBJ2-7,-,TRBV28,TGTGCCAGCAGTAGGACTAGCCTCGAGCAGTACTTC,CASSRTSLEQYF
-,TRBJ1-4,-,TRBV7-2,TGTGCCAGCAGCCAGATCCTTATCGGGGAAAAACTGTTTTTT,CASSQILIGEKLFF
-,TRBJ2-1,once,TRBV5-6,TGTGCCAGCAGCAAGGGGCGATCCTCCGATGAGCAGTTCTTC,CASSKGRSSDEQFF
-,TRBJ1-2,-,TRBV19,TGTGCCAGTAGTCGGGGAGGGCAATCCTATGGCTACACCTTC,CASSRGGQSYGYTF
-,TRBJ1-2,-,TRBV6-6,TGTGCCAGCAGGACCTCTACTATGGGTCCGCATGGCTACACCTTC,CASRTSTMGPHGYTF
-,TRBJ2-7,-,TRBV29-1,TGCAGCGTTGAAGACAGGGTCTACGAGCAGTACTTC,CSVEDRVYEQYF
-,TRBJ2-1,-,TRBV27,TGTGCCAGCAGTTTATTAGCGACCACCTACAATGAGCAGTTCTTC,CASSLLATTYNEQFF